What follows describes a single TCR beta chain. This clone's antigen is unknown. No much larger clone is present one base from it, and per-base qualities are unavailable. Looking up the germline V gene (reference sequence) yields CDR1 DFQATT and CDR2 SNEGSKA. The CDR3 starts with the cysteine, ends with the phenylalanine, and has 15 residues. Kept here is only the CDR3 DNA, which spans 45 bases and is read in frame from base 1. Ends trimmed: V by 0 bases, J by 7 bases; bases unmatched to a gene: 11. This record comes from a study of T-cell reconstitution after alpha-beta-depleted transplantation in children (TCRdb year 2016). Regarding the complete study: T-cell immune reconstitution after TCRalphabeta/CD19-depleted allogeneic hematopoietic cell transplantation in children was quantitatively tracked in the study by means of TCR repertoire profiling.

Library prep was done by PCR. The instrument given in TCRdb is Illumina HiSeq 2500. TCR library preparation used molecular barcoding, with unique molecular identifiers applied to normalize quantification of the TCRbeta repertoire. TCRdb's own reprocessing of the public reads used fastp at Q25 and MiXCR and kept productive beta chains. Identical CDR3 proteins give one entry, which carries the most common genes and DNA. This sample holds about 610,000 distinct CDR3 sequences; under 12% were observed only once. The ten top clones hold about 4% of the sample. This receptor was taken from a human donor who donated a stem cell graft to a child with acute myeloid leukemia. The rearrangement combines TRBV20-1 with TRBJ2-7, and 8 junctional nucleotides match TRBD2. The specimen comprised PBMCs from the stem cell graft donor, sampled from the stem cell graft. The base sequence is TGCAGTGCTAGAGAAAGGAAGAGCGGGAGCTGGGAGCAGTACTTC. Its coded protein is CSARERKSGSWEQYF.